A single sample gave rise to the 3 T cell receptor beta chains below, sequenced in a study of response to subunit inactivated influenza vaccine. TCRdb re-derived calls from the RT-PCR reads in MiXCR, one entry per CDR3 protein. The repertoire includes more than 150,000 distinct CDR3 sequences, 7.5% to 10% of them detected once, and approximately 11% sits in the top ten. This material consisted of non-naive T cells sorted from PBMCs, taken on the day of vaccination. Receptors originate from a man in his fifties who received an inactivated influenza vaccine.

The chain has TRBV5-1 and TRBJ2-7; D might be TRBD1 (6 bases). V lost 9 bases and J lost 0, with 16 bases in between. The CDR3 length is 14 residues. Germline lookup yields CDR1 SGHRS and CDR2 YFSETQ. The DNA of the CDR3 is TGCGCCAACGGCACCGGGACACTCTCCTACGAGCAGTACTTC. Translated: CANGTGTLSYEQYF.

This clonotype was counted many times. J is TRBJ2-3 and V is TRBV12-3 or TRBV12-4; D uncertain. V lost 6 bases and J lost 1, with 5 bases in between. The CDR3 runs 12 residues. The CDR3 sequence is CASRQGTDTQYF. The CDR3 DNA reads TGTGCCAGCAGGCAAGGCACAGATACGCAGTATTTT.

This clonotype showed up just a few times. The chain uses TRBV7-2 and TRBJ2-2; D is ambiguous. Trimming left V 1 base short and J 3 bases short, with 9 bases between. Per germline, CDR1 SGHTA and CDR2 FQGNSA. The CDR3 has 15 residues. CDR3 nucleotide sequence: TGTGCCAGCAGCTTAGTTAGCAGTTACACCGGGGAGCTGTTTTTT. It yields the protein CASSLVSSYTGELFF.